These 5 T cell receptor beta chains originate from one sample sequenced in a study of OX40 agonist ivuxolimab in advanced cancers. Assay: immunoSEQ multiplex PCR; the TCRdb copy retains only in-frame clones and omits some. Among around 5,100 clones listed, about two thirds were seen once. Sequenced here: CD4+ or CD8+ T cells sorted from blood, sampled in a trial of the OX40 agonist ivuxolimab. The receptors come from an adult with an advanced solid tumor such as melanoma, head and neck, liver or kidney cancer.

This clone was counted between two and nine times. The genes are TRBV7-9 and TRBJ1-2; a weak D match, TRBD1 (6 bases). Looked up from germline, CDR1 is SEHNR and CDR2 is FQNEAQ (reference sequence). V was pared by 7 bases and J by 3 bases, with 15 bases between. The CDR3 has 14 residues. Written as DNA, the CDR3 is TGTGCCAGCACCGGAGGGGGGCGCGACTATGGCTACACCTTC. Translating gives CASTGGGRDYGYTF.

The count of this clone is one. V gene TRBV4-3 combines with J gene TRBJ1-1, with D unclear. Germline CDR1 and CDR2: LGHNA and YSLEER. Trimming cost V 0 bases and J 11 bases, with 7 bases left between them. The CDR3 consists of 11 residues. CDR3 sequence reads: CASSQDYRAFF. In DNA form, the CDR3 reads TGCGCCAGCAGCCAAGATTATCGGGCTTTCTTT.

The chain recombines TRBV6-4 with TRBJ1-2, with D uncertain. Germline V gene lookup returns CDR1 MRHNA and CDR2 SNTAGT. The length of the CDR3 is 14 residues. V lost 7 bases to trimming and J lost 5 bases, with 17 bases between them. CDR3 sequence (DNA): TGTGCCAGCACGGGGTACGGGCAGACGTATGGCTACACCTTC. Protein product: CASTGYGQTYGYTF.

The J gene is TRBJ2-3, the V gene TRBV5-1, with D perhaps TRBD2 (6 bases). Trimming took off 4 bases at V and 6 bases at J, with 21 bases between the two ends. Per germline, CDR1 SGHRS and CDR2 YFSETQ. This CDR3 is built from 16 residues. CDR3: CASSRIGGAAGDTQYF. DNA for the CDR3: TGCGCCAGCAGCAGAATTGGCGGGGCCGCCGGGGATACGCAGTATTTT.

The CDR3 here is CASSAQVGSQPQHF. The CDR3 DNA reads as TGTGCCAGCAGCGCCCAGGTCGGGAGTCAGCCCCAGCATTTT. V usage is TRBV9 and J usage is TRBJ1-5, with D unresolved. Germline CDR1 reads SGDLS; CDR2 reads YYNGEE. Trimming took 3 bases from V and 6 from J, leaving 13 bases between them. The CDR3 runs to 14 residues.